The sequence of this TCR beta chain was determined in a study of neurological immune-mediated disorders. The cDNA came from 5'RACE, which used 10-nucleotide random UMIs. One entry per CDR3 protein results from TCRdb running MiXCR on the 5' RACE reads. This sample has about 82,000 distinct CDR3 sequences, with just over 2.5% found just once. This clonotype occurred many times. Looked up from germline, CDR1 is MNHEY and CDR2 is SVGAGI. The CDR3 extends over 15 amino acids. Trimming pared 2 bases from V and 4 bases from J, leaving 14 bases between. The sample was PBMCs. The sequence was obtained from a woman aged 30 to 39 with multiple sclerosis. The chain uses TRBV6-5 and TRBJ1-1; D gene ambiguous. The CDR3, as DNA: TGTGCCAGCAGTTACACGCCCCATGGGAGCACTGAAGCTTTCTTT. Encoded protein: CASSYTPHGSTEAFF.